The rows below give T cell receptor beta chains drawn from one sample of a study of shared clonotypes between healthy human individuals. Clones were read by immunoSEQ multiplex PCR, and TCRdb kept only the in-frame ones, dropping some. The sample shows around 2.1 million clones, 85% to 95% of them seen only once. The sequencing input was naive CD8+ T cells from PBMCs. These receptors all come from a man between 18 and 29 years old in good health. Some clones in this sample may be carry-over from other donors' samples. Each CDR3 is given with its conserved first and last residue. The D gene is left open where the match is weak. Some rows have no size entry. The others give once, few or many, or a class for an expanded clone.

CDR3 length	V gene	clone size	J gene	D gene	CDR3 protein	CDR3 DNA
18	TRBV5-1	-	TRBJ1-1	TRBD1	CASSLAIWQGGVDTEAFF	TGCGCCAGCAGCTTGGCCATATGGCAGGGGGGTGTGGACACTGAAGCTTTCTTT
15	TRBV10-2	-	TRBJ2-5	-	CASGGEGDRQETQYF	TGCGCCAGCGGGGGGGAGGGGGACCGGCAAGAGACCCAGTACTTC
13	TRBV27	-	TRBJ2-1	-	CASSSLEGNEQFF	TGTGCCAGCAGTTCCCTTGAGGGCAATGAGCAGTTCTTC
19	TRBV4-1	-	TRBJ1-4	TRBD1	CASSQRGTGILPTNEKLFF	TGCGCCAGCAGCCAAAGGGGGACAGGGATACTACCAACTAATGAAAAACTGTTTTTT
15	TRBV30	-	TRBJ2-2	TRBD1	CAWRPDRGYTGELFF	TGTGCCTGGAGGCCGGACAGGGGGTACACCGGGGAGCTGTTTTTT
15	TRBV21-1	-	TRBJ2-5	-	CASSKYYSLYETQYF	TGTGCCAGCAGCAAGTATTACAGTCTGTATGAGACCCAGTACTTC
17	TRBV5-6	once	TRBJ1-5	-	CASSLEGGRLSNQPQHF	TGTGCCAGCAGCTTGGAGGGGGGCCGACTTAGCAATCAGCCCCAGCATTTT
16	TRBV6-6	-	TRBJ1-2	TRBD1	CASTPVAGGDGYGYTF	TGTGCCAGCACCCCAGTCGCAGGGGGCGACGGCTATGGCTACACCTTC
12	TRBV7-9	few	TRBJ1-1	-	CASSTGNAEAFF	TGTGCCAGCAGCACAGGGAACGCTGAAGCTTTCTTT
15	TRBV27	-	TRBJ2-1	TRBD1	CASSSGTGELIEQFF	TGTGCCAGCAGTTCCGGGACAGGGGAGTTGATTGAGCAGTTCTTC
13	TRBV28	-	TRBJ2-5	-	CASSPHAQETQYF	TGTGCCAGCAGCCCGCATGCCCAAGAGACCCAGTACTTC
17	TRBV27	-	TRBJ2-2	-	CASSPNSGTPNTGELFF	TGTGCCAGCAGTCCCAATTCCGGGACCCCAAACACCGGGGAGCTGTTTTTT
13	TRBV28	-	TRBJ1-5	TRBD1	CASSQGGVQPQHF	TGTGCCAGCAGTCAGGGGGGCGTTCAGCCCCAGCATTTT
14	TRBV29-1	-	TRBJ2-7	TRBD1	CSVAPGQGDYEQYF	TGCAGCGTGGCGCCTGGACAGGGTGACTACGAGCAGTACTTC
13	TRBV7-8	-	TRBJ2-7	-	CASSLDSSYEQYF	TGTGCCAGCAGCCTCGACAGTTCCTACGAGCAGTACTTC
16	TRBV2	-	TRBJ2-1	TRBD2	CASSASGTKIDNEQFF	TGTGCCAGCAGTGCTAGCGGAACAAAGATAGACAATGAGCAGTTCTTC
14	TRBV5-8	-	TRBJ2-7	-	CASSLMIRNYEQYF	TGTGCCAGCAGCCTGATGATCCGTAACTACGAGCAGTACTTC
14	TRBV27	once	TRBJ2-7	TRBD1	CASSFQGAPYEQYF	TGTGCCAGCAGTTTTCAGGGGGCCCCCTACGAGCAGTACTTC
12	TRBV9	-	TRBJ2-1	-	CASNTGYNEQFF	TGTGCCAGCAACACTGGTTACAATGAGCAGTTCTTC
15	TRBV19	-	TRBJ1-5	TRBD1	CASTPGQGAGGPQHF	TGTGCCAGTACCCCGGGACAGGGGGCTGGAGGGCCCCAGCATTTT
15	TRBV28	-	TRBJ2-1	TRBD2	CASSYGGVADNEQFF	TGTGCCAGCAGTTATGGGGGGGTTGCGGACAATGAGCAGTTCTTC
14	TRBV6-5	-	TRBJ2-7	TRBD2	CASQTSGRALEQYF	TGTGCCAGCCAGACGAGCGGGAGGGCCCTGGAGCAGTACTTC
13	TRBV5-4	-	TRBJ1-2	-	CASSFWGTKGYTF	TGTGCCAGCAGCTTCTGGGGTACGAAGGGCTACACCTTC
16	TRBV2	-	TRBJ2-7	TRBD2	CASSEPRAGGPYEQYF	TGTGCCAGCAGTGAACCTCGAGCGGGAGGTCCCTACGAGCAGTACTTC
16	TRBV19	-	TRBJ1-1	-	CASSPPRTDLRTEAFF	TGTGCCAGTAGCCCTCCGCGGACGGACTTGAGGACTGAAGCTTTCTTT
15	TRBV5-4	once	TRBJ1-1	-	CASSFFGGMNTEAFF	TGTGCCAGCAGCTTTTTTGGAGGGATGAACACTGAAGCTTTCTTT
14	TRBV7-2	-	TRBJ2-7	-	CASSLILGSYEQYF	TGTGCCAGCAGCTTAATTTTGGGTTCCTACGAGCAGTACTTC
16	TRBV11-2	-	TRBJ1-5	TRBD1	CASSPGTGFSNQPQHF	TGTGCCAGCAGCCCAGGGACAGGGTTCAGCAATCAGCCCCAGCATTTT
12	TRBV28	-	TRBJ1-5	-	CASSFYNQPQHF	TGTGCCAGCAGTTTTTACAATCAGCCCCAGCATTTT
14	TRBV28	once	TRBJ2-7	TRBD2	CASRSSLAGDEQYF	TGTGCCAGCAGATCCTCACTAGCGGGAGACGAGCAGTACTTC
14	TRBV6-5	-	TRBJ2-1	-	CATQTILHYNEQFF	TGTGCCACCCAAACTATCCTCCACTACAATGAGCAGTTCTTC
14	TRBV13	once	TRBJ2-1	-	CASSLRTAYNEQFF	TGTGCCAGCAGCTTAAGGACAGCCTACAATGAGCAGTTCTTC
14	TRBV6-5	once	TRBJ1-1	TRBD1	CASSSQGARTEAFF	TGTGCCAGCAGTTCACAGGGGGCGCGAACTGAAGCTTTCTTT
15	TRBV7-8	-	TRBJ1-2	-	CASSLGSAMDYGYTF	TGTGCCAGCAGCTTAGGATCAGCGATGGACTATGGCTACACCTTC
17	TRBV4-2	-	TRBJ2-2	TRBD2	CASSQNLAGGVTGELFF	TGTGCCAGCAGCCAAAACCTAGCGGGAGGGGTCACCGGGGAGCTGTTTTTT
14	TRBV7-6	once	TRBJ2-7	-	CASSLYSGASEQYF	TGTGCCAGCAGCTTATATTCGGGAGCTAGCGAGCAGTACTTC